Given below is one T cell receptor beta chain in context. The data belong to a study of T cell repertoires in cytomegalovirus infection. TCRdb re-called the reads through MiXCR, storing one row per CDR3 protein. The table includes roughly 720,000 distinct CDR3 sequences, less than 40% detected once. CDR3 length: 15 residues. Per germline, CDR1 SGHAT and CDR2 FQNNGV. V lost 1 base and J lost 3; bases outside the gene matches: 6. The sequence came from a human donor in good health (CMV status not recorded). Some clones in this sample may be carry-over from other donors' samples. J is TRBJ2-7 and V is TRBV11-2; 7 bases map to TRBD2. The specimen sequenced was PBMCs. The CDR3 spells CASSLVARGIYEQYF. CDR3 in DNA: TGTGCCAGCAGCTTAGTCGCGCGGGGGATCTACGAGCAGTACTTC.